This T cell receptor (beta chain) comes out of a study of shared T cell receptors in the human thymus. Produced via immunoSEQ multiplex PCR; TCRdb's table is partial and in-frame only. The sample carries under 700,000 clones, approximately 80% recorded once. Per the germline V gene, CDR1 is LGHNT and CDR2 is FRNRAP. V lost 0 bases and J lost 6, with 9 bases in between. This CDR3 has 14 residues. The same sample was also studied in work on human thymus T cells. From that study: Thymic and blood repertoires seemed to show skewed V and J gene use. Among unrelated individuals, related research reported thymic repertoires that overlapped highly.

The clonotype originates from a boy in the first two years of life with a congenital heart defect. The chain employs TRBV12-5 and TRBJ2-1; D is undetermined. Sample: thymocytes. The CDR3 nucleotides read TGTGCTAGTGGTTTGGTACGGGTCCCCAATGAGCAGTTCTTC. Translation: CASGLVRVPNEQFF.